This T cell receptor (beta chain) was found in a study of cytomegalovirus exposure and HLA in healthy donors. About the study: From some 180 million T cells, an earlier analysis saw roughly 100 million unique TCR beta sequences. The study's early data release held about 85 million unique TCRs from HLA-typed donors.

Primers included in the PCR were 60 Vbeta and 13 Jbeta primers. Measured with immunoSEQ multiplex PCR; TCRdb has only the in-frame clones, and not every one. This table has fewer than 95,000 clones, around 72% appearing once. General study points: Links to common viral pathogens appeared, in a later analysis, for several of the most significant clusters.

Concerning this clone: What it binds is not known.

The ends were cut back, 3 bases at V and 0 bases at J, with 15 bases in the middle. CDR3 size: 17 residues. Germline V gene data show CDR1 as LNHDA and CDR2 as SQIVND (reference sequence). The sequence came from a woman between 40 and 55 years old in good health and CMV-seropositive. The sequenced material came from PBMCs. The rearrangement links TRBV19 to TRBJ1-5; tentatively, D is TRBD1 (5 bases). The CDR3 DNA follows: TGTGCCAGTAGTATCTTTGGGGCTATCCTTAGCAATCAGCCCCAGCATTTT. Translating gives CASSIFGAILSNQPQHF.